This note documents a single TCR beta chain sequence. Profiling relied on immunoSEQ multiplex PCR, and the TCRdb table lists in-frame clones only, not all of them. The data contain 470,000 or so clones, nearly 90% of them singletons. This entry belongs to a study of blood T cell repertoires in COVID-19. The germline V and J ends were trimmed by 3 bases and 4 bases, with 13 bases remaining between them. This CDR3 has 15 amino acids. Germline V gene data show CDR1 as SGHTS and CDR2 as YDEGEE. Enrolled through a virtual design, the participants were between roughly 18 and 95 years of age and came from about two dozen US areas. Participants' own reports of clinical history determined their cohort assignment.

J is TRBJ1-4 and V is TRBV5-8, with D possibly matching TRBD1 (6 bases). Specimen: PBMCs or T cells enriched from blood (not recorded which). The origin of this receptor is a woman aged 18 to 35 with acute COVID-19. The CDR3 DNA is TGTGCCAGCAGCTCGTCGGGACAACGTAATGAAAAACTGTTTTTT. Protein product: CASSSSGQRNEKLFF.